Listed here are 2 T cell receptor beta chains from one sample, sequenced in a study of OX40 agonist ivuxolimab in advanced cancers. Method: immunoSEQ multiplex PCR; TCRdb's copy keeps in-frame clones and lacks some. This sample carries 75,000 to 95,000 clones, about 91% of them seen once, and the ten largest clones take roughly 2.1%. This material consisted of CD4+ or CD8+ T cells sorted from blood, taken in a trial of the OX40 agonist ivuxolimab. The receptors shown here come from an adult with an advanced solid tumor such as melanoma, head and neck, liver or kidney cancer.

CDR3 amino acids: CASSEDGGKYGYTF. The CDR3 region has the DNA TGTGCCAGCAGTGAAGATGGGGGGAAGTATGGCTACACCTTC. This chain uses TRBV2 with TRBJ1-2, with D maybe TRBD1 (5 bases). This CDR3 comprises 14 residues. Between the trimmed V and J ends, which lost 1 base and 5 bases, there was a span of 11 bases. In germline, CDR1 is SNHLY, CDR2 FYNNEI.

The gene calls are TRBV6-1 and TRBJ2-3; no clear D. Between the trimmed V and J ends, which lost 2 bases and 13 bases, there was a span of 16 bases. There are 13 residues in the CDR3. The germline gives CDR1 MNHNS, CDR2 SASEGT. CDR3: CASSELVSEREYF. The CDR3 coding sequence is TGTGCCAGCAGTGAACTCGTGAGCGAAAGGGAGTATTTT.